The clone carrying this T cell receptor (beta chain) was seen more than once but under ten times. Study processing details: Reference gene primer amplification in the assay estimated nucleated cell counts. The table came from immunoSEQ multiplex PCR; TCRdb's copy has only in-frame clones and leaves some out. V and J calls and clone size come straight from that table; D and trimming were deduced from the DNA. The table has fewer than 350,000 clones, roughly 90% seen once. The data originate from a study of blood T cell repertoires in COVID-19. Trimming pared 5 bases from V and 2 bases from J, leaving 8 bases between. CDR1 and CDR2 (germline): SGHRS, YFSETQ. The CDR3 is made up of 13 amino acids.

The J gene is TRBJ2-1, the V gene TRBV5-1; unclear D gene. Sequencing was performed on PBMCs or T cells enriched from blood (not recorded which). The sequence came from a man in his 60s who had recovered from COVID-19. The CDR3 DNA follows: TGCGCCAGCAGGGTGGAGACCTACAATGAGCAGTTCTTC. It specifies CASRVETYNEQFF.